What follows describes a single T cell receptor (beta chain). This sample was included in a study of blood T cell repertoires in COVID-19. In the original workflow: Estimates of nucleated cell counts were drawn from the amplification of reference gene primers. Sequencing used immunoSEQ multiplex PCR; TCRdb keeps in-frame clones, though not all of them. V, J and clone size reflect that table, while D and trimming were determined from the DNA. The profile shows approximately 180,000 clones, 70% to 90% of them singletons. The receptor's source is a human donor with active or convalescent COVID-19. The donor label of this sample is uncertain. Sequencing was performed on peripheral blood.

CDR3 sequence: CSASRLDEQFF. As DNA, the CDR3 is TGCAGTGCTAGTCGGTTAGATGAGCAGTTCTTC. The chain carries TRBV20-1 and TRBJ2-1, with no clear D. The CDR3 is 11 residues long. Germline values: CDR1 DFQATT, CDR2 SNEGSKA (reference sequence). V shed 3 bases and J shed 8 bases, with 8 bases lying between them.